Below, 5 T cell receptor beta chains from the same sample are listed, as sequenced in a study of chemoradiotherapy in HPV16-positive cancers (dated by TCRdb to between 2021 and 2023). The library was built by means of the immunoSEQ multiplex PCR assay. TCRdb obtained this table from immuneACCESS and retained in-frame rearrangements with V and J assigned. These tables miss some clones; where compared with another copy, unresolved V genes account for less than half of the shortfall, and the remainder is unexplained. This sample is represented by about 2,200 clones; 65% to 70% of them were singletons. The ten largest clones add up to around 30% of the sample. Sample: tumor tissue, taken from a patient who underwent chemoradiotherapy. These receptors were collected from a human donor with HPV-associated anogenital cancer.

The chain couples TRBV30 to TRBJ1-6; TRBD1 agrees at 7 bases. Trimming at V came to 5 bases and at J to 7 bases, leaving 2 bases not matched to a gene. The CDR3 is 12 amino acids. Germline V gives CDR1 GTSNPN, CDR2 SVGIG (reference sequence). For the CDR3, the DNA is TGTGCCTGGGGACAGGTGAATTCACCCCTCCACTTT. Translated, it gives CAWGQVNSPLHF.

This chain joins TRBV30 and TRBJ2-5; D is possibly TRBD1 (5 bases). V was pared by 2 bases and J by 6 bases, with 10 bases between. The CDR3 contains 12 residues. Per the germline V gene, CDR1 is GTSNPN and CDR2 is SVGIG (reference sequence). This CDR3 reads CAWSLPGKTQYF. The CDR3 DNA is TGTGCCTGGAGTTTGCCAGGGAAGACCCAGTACTTC.

There are a few counts of this clone. The chain employs TRBV6-1 and TRBJ1-2; the D gene is possibly TRBD1 (6 bases). Trimming stripped 4 bases from V and 6 bases from J, with 21 bases between. CDR3 length: 16 residues. In germline, CDR1 is MNHNS, CDR2 SASEGT. The CDR3 spells CASSALRRGGADGYTF. The CDR3 bases are TGTGCCAGCAGTGCCCTACGTAGGGGGGGCGCGGATGGCTACACCTTC.

The genes are TRBV19 and TRBJ1-1; TRBD1 matches at 8 bases. V lost 5 bases, J lost 4 bases, and 3 bases stayed unmatched. Germline loops: CDR1 LNHDA, CDR2 SQIVND (reference sequence). The CDR3 length is 13 residues. The CDR3 DNA reads as TGTGCCAGTAGTGCACAGGGGGGCACTGAAGCTTTCTTT. This codes for CASSAQGGTEAFF.

The genes are TRBV28 and TRBJ2-7, with 8 bases that match TRBD2. CDR3 length equals 12 residues. Germline V lookup: CDR1 MDHEN, CDR2 SYDVKM. V dropped 7 bases and J dropped 2; count of bases not matched to a gene: 1. CDR3 bases: TGTGCCAGCATGCGGGGGGCCTACGAGCAGTACTTC. Residues: CASMRGAYEQYF.